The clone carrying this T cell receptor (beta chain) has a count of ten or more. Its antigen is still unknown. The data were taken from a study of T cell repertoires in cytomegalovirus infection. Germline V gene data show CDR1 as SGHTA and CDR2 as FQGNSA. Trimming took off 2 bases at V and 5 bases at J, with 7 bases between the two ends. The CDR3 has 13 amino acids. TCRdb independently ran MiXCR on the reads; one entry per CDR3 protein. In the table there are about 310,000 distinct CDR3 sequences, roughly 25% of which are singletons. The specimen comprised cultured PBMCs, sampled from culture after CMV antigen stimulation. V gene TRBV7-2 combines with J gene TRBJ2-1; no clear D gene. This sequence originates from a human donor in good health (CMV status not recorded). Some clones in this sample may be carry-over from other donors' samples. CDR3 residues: CASSLTFHNEQFF. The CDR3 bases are TGTGCCAGCAGCTTAACCTTTCACAATGAGCAGTTCTTC.